This TCR beta chain was observed in a study of cytomegalovirus exposure and HLA in healthy donors. Study-level results: Most likely, a cluster of highly shared sequence variants arose as a sequencing artifact.

This PCR relied on a set of 60 Vbeta primers and 13 Jbeta primers. Only in-frame clones appear in the TCRdb table, and some are missing; sequencing was by immunoSEQ multiplex PCR. This sample has some 200,000 clones, with about 85% found just once. CDR3 size: 15 residues. Germline lookup yields CDR1 SGHTA and CDR2 FQGNSA. Notes on this clone: Its target is unknown.

Sequencing was carried out using PBMCs. This TCR was recovered from a man aged 45-65 years in good health and CMV-seronegative. V usage is TRBV7-2 and J usage is TRBJ2-5; no reliable D call. The J call could be wrong; TRBJ2-7 is a better fit for the DNA end. The CDR3 reads CASSLGFGPHYEQYF. DNA of the CDR3: TGTGCCAGCAGCTTAGGTTTCGGTCCACACTACGAGCAGTACTTC.